This T cell receptor beta chain derives from a study of T cell responses to AZD1222 COVID-19 vaccine. Whole-study results and caveats: Clonal diversity was possibly underestimated, and the donors were mostly white British, with more females. Targets within unmutated variant regions were reportedly found for nearly half of spike-specific TCRs.

TCRdb's copy holds only in-frame clones and misses some; the assay was immunoSEQ multiplex PCR. The sample has 150,000 to 170,000 clones, roughly nine tenths seen once. The CDR3 totals 15 residues. Trimming took 1 base from V and 6 from J, leaving 15 bases between them. Germline CDR1 reads MGHDK; CDR2 reads SYGVNS. This clone was seen more than once but under ten times. Its cognate antigen is unknown. This specimen was peripheral blood, taken on day 0 of AZD1222 vaccination. This receptor was obtained from an adult in good health. The rearrangement joins TRBV25-1 to TRBJ1-1; D is perhaps TRBD1 (5 bases). The CDR3 loop reads CASSESAGSFSEAFF. CDR3 DNA: TGTGCCAGCAGTGAATCCGCAGGGAGTTTCTCTGAAGCTTTCTTT.